A single sample is the source of the 10 T cell receptor beta chains below, sequenced in a study of cytomegalovirus exposure and HLA in healthy donors. 60 Vbeta and 13 Jbeta primers were used in PCR. Profiled with immunoSEQ multiplex PCR; TCRdb holds only in-frame clones, not every one. The table lists about 150,000 clones, roughly 64% of them singletons. Sequenced material: PBMCs. The receptors derive from a woman in her thirties in good health and CMV-seropositive.

V usage is TRBV10-2 and J usage is TRBJ1-5, with D perhaps TRBD1 (5 bases). The CDR3 loop spans 13 amino acids. V lost 3 bases to trimming and J lost 4 bases, with 7 bases between them. In germline, CDR1 is WSHSY, CDR2 SAAADI. CDR3: CASSDGGNQPQHF. CDR3 DNA sequence: TGCGCCAGCAGTGATGGGGGGAATCAGCCCCAGCATTTT.

This chain uses TRBV2 with TRBJ2-1; weak D call: TRBD2 (5 bases). V shed 7 bases and J shed 11 bases, with 15 bases lying between them. Germline assignment: CDR1 SNHLY and CDR2 FYNNEI. CDR3 length equals 12 residues. DNA for the CDR3: TGTGCCAGCACTCAAGACTACTCTCAGCAGTTCTTC. Its protein is CASTQDYSQQFF. The variable domain in full, with the rest retrieved from reference TRBV2 and TRBJ2-1, is EPEVTQTPSHQVTQMGQEVILRCVPISNHLYFYWYRQILGQKVEFLVSFYNNEISEKSEIFDDQFSVERPDGSNFTLKIRSTKLEDSAMYFCASTQDYSQQFFGPGTRLTVL.

The rearrangement uses TRBV9 and TRBJ2-7, with D tentatively TRBD2 (6 bases). The CDR3 loop spans 13 amino acids. The germline V gene encodes CDR1 SGDLS and CDR2 YYNGEE. Trimming took 5 bases from V and 0 from J, leaving 9 bases between them. CDR3 loop: CASSRGSSYEQYF. The DNA for the CDR3 is TGTGCCAGCAGTCGGGGGAGCTCCTACGAGCAGTACTTC.

This clone was seen only a few times. The chain carries TRBV5-1 and TRBJ2-4, with D possibly TRBD1 on 5 matching bases. The ends were cut back, 8 bases at V and 0 bases at J, with 15 bases in the middle. Per the germline V gene, CDR1 is SGHRS and CDR2 is YFSETQ. This CDR3 has 15 residues. DNA of the CDR3: TGCGCCAGTCATCAGGGCGACCTAGCCAAAAACATTCAGTACTTC. This gives the protein CASHQGDLAKNIQYF.

This sequence joins TRBV28 and TRBJ2-7, with no clear D. The CDR3 runs 15 residues. Germline CDR1 is MDHEN and CDR2 is SYDVKM. V was shortened by 2 bases and J by 3 bases, with 14 bases between the two germline ends. CDR3 bases: TGTGCCAGCAGTTTAATGCTTGAGACTGACTACGAGCAGTACTTC. As protein: CASSLMLETDYEQYF.

V is TRBV4-1 and J is TRBJ2-5; possible D gene TRBD2, 6 bases. In germline, CDR1 is MGHRA, CDR2 YSYEKL. Trimming took off 4 bases at V and 2 bases at J, with 11 bases between the two ends. This CDR3 is 14 amino acids long. CDR3: CASSPAGRQETQYF. CDR3 coding DNA: TGCGCCAGCAGCCCTGCAGGGAGGCAAGAGACCCAGTACTTC.

The J gene is TRBJ2-7, the V gene TRBV4-1; unclear D gene. The CDR3 length is 11 residues. The V end was cut by 4 bases, the J end by 6 bases, with 7 bases between. Germline loops: CDR1 MGHRA, CDR2 YSYEKL. The CDR3 spells CASSREAEQYF. In DNA form, the CDR3 reads TGCGCCAGCAGCCGAGAGGCCGAGCAGTACTTC.

This sequence joins TRBV10-3 and TRBJ2-7; D possibly corresponds to TRBD1 (6 bases). Trimming pared 4 bases from V and 2 bases from J, leaving 12 bases between. CDR3 length: 14 residues. The germline V gene has CDR1 ENHRY and CDR2 SYGVKD. In nucleotides, the CDR3 is TGTGCCATCAGTGGCGGAGGACAGACCTACGAGCAGTACTTC. This encodes CAISGGGQTYEQYF.

The V gene is TRBV20-1, the J gene TRBJ2-5, with a tentative D call TRBD1 (5 bases). From germline, CDR1 is DFQATT and CDR2 SNEGSKA (reference sequence). The CDR3 consists of 11 residues. DNA of the CDR3: TGCAGGGCAGGGCAGCAAGAGACCCAGTACTTC. Protein product: CRAGQQETQYF.

The chain recombines TRBV6-5 with TRBJ1-2, with 11 bases that match TRBD1. The CDR3 contains 14 residues. Trimming cost V 5 bases and J 8 bases; bases outside gene matches: 7. The V gene's germline CDR1 is MNHEY and CDR2 SVGAGI. CDR3 residues: CASSLGQGARGYTF. In DNA, the CDR3 is TGTGCCAGCAGTCTCGGACAGGGGGCAAGAGGCTACACCTTC.